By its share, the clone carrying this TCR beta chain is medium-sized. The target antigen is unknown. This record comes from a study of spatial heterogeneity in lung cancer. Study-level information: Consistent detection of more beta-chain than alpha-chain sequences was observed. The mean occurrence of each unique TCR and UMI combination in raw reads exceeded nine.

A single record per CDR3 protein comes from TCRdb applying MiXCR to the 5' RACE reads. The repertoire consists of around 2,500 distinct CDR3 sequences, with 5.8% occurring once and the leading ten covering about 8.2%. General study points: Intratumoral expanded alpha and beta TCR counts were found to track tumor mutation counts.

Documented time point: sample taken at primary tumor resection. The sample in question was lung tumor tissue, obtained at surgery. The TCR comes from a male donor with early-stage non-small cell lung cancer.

The CDR3 reads CAIRVAGSYEQYF. In DNA form, the CDR3 reads TGTGCCATCAGGGTAGCGGGAAGCTACGAGCAGTACTTC. This chain joins TRBV10-3 and TRBJ2-7; 8 bases agree with TRBD2. Germline trimming cut 6 bases from V and 3 bases from J; bases unmatched to any gene: 4. The germline V gene encodes CDR1 ENHRY and CDR2 SYGVKD. This CDR3 comprises 13 residues.